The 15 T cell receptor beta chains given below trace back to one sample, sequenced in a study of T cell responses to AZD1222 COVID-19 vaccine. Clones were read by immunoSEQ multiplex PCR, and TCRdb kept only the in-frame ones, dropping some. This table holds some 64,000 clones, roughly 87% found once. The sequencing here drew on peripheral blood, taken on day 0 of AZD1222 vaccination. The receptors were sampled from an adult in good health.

Here the CDR3 DNA reads TGTGCCAGCAGGGTACAGGTCAACACCGGGGAGCTGTTTTTT. Residues: CASRVQVNTGELFF. The chain recombines TRBV2 with TRBJ2-2, with D possibly TRBD1 on 5 matching bases. CDR1 is SNHLY, CDR2 FYNNEI, per germline. V gave up 6 bases and J gave up 2 bases, with 10 bases separating them. This CDR3 has 14 amino acids.

The CDR3 is CASSLMGLGSYGYTF. The CDR3 DNA sequence: TGTGCCAGCAGCCTTATGGGCCTGGGCAGCTATGGCTACACCTTC. This rearrangement joins TRBV7-6 to TRBJ1-2; D not resolved. Germline CDR1 SGHVS, CDR2 FNYEAQ. The CDR3 consists of 15 residues. V gave up 5 bases and J gave up 4 bases, with 17 bases separating them.

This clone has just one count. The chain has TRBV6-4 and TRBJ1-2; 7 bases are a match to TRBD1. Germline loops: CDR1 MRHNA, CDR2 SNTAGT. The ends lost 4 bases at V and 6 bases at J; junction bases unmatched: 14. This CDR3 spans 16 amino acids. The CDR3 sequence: CASSVEGARPWDGYTF. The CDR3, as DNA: TGTGCCAGCAGTGTAGAGGGGGCCAGGCCCTGGGATGGCTACACCTTC.

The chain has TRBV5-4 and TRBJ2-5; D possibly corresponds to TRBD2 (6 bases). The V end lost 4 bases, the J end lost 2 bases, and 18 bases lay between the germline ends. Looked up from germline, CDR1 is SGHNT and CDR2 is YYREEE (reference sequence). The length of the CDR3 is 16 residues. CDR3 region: CASSVTRAGLQETQYF. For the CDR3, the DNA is TGTGCCAGCAGCGTAACCCGGGCGGGGCTGCAAGAGACCCAGTACTTC.

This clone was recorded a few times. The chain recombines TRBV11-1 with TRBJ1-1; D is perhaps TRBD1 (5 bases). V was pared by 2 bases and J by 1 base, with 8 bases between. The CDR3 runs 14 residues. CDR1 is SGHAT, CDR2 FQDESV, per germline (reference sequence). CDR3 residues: CASSLRGANTEAFF. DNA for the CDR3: TGTGCCAGCAGCTTAAGGGGAGCGAACACTGAAGCTTTCTTT.

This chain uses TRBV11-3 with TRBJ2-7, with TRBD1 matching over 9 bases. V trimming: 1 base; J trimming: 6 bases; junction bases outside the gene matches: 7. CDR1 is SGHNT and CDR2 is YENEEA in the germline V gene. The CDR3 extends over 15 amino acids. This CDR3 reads CASSLGGQGTREQYF. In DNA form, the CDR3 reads TGTGCCAGCAGCTTAGGGGGACAGGGCACGCGCGAGCAGTACTTC.

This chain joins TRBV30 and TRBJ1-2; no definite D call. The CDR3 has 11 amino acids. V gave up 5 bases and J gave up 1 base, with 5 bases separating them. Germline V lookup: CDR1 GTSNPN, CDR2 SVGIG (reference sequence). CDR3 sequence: CAWEDNYGYTF. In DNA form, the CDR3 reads TGTGCCTGGGAAGATAACTATGGCTACACCTTC.

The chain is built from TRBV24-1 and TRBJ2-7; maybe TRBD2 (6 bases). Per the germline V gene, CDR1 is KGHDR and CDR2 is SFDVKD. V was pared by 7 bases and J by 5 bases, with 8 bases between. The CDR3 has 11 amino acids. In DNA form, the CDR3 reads TGTGCCACCAGAGGAGGGAACGAGCAGTACTTC. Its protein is CATRGGNEQYF.

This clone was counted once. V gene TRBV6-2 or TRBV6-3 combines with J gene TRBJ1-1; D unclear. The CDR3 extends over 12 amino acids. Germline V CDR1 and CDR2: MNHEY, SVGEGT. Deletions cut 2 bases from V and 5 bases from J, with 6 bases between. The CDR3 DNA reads TGTGCCAGCAGTTACACGGAAACTGAAGCTTTCTTT. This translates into CASSYTETEAFF.

CDR3 loop: CASSNYNEQFF. In DNA form, the CDR3 reads TGTGCCAGCAGTAATTACAATGAGCAGTTCTTC. The V call is TRBV27, the J call TRBJ2-1; D is unresolved. The CDR3 contains 11 residues. Germline V gene lookup returns CDR1 MNHEY and CDR2 SMNVEV (reference sequence). Trimming removed 5 bases at V and 4 bases at J, with 3 bases between.

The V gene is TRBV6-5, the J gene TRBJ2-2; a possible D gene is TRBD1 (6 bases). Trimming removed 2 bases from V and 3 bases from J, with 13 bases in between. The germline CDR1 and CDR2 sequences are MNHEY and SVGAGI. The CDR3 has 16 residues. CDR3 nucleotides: TGTGCCAGCAGTTACCGAGGACAGTATGACACCGGGGAGCTGTTTTTT. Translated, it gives CASSYRGQYDTGELFF.

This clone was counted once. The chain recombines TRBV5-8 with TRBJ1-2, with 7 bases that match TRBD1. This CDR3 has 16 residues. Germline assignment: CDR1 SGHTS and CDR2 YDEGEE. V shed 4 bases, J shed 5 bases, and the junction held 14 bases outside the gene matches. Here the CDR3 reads CASSEKTGTVHYGYTF. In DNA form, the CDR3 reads TGTGCCAGCAGCGAAAAGACAGGGACAGTTCATTATGGCTACACCTTC.

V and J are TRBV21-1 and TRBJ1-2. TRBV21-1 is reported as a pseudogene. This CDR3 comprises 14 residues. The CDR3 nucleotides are TGTGCCAGCAGCAAAGCAGCGGGGGAGAAGGGCTACACCTTC. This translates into CASSKAAGEKGYTF.

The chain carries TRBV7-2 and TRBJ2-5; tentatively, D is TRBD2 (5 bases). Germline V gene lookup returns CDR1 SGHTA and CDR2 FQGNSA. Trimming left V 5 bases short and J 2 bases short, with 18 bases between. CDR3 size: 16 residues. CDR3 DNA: TGTGCCAGCAGCAGGATTAGCCGGGATCCTCAAGAGACCCAGTACTTC. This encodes CASSRISRDPQETQYF.

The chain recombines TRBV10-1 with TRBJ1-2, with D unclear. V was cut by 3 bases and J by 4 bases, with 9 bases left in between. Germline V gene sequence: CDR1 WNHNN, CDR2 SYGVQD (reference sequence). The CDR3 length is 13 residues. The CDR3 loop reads CASSDSGIYGYTF. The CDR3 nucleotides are TGCGCCAGCAGTGATTCGGGAATCTATGGCTACACCTTC.